Below are 5 T cell receptor beta chains sequenced from a single sample in a study of metastatic and nonmetastatic thyroid tumors. Prior to thyroid surgery, none of the patients had received any treatment. From the PCR reads, TCRdb re-called clones with MiXCR. The repertoire includes 45,000 to 65,000 clones, 20% of them detected once, and around 4% sits in the top ten. Sequencing was done on a sample of blood. The receptors stem from a female donor with papillary thyroid cancer or a benign thyroid nodule (not recorded which). Some clones in this sample may be carry-over from other donors' samples.

The table lists this clone with many counts. The chain couples TRBV4-3 to TRBJ1-1, with a tentative D call TRBD1 (5 bases). This CDR3 comprises 20 residues. V dropped 2 bases and J dropped 5 bases, with 30 bases sitting between them. In germline, CDR1 is LGHNA, CDR2 YSLEER. In DNA form, the CDR3 reads TGCGCCAGCAGCCAACCAGCCCTCCGACCCGGGACTCAGAAGAGGACTGAAGCTTTCTTT. This sequence encodes CASSQPALRPGTQKRTEAFF.

The table lists this clone with many counts. The rearrangement joins TRBV20-1 to TRBJ1-1, with D uncertain. The CDR3 is made up of 10 amino acids. CDR1 is DFQATT, CDR2 SNEGSKA, per germline (reference sequence). V was pared by 6 bases and J by 3 bases, with 5 bases between. The CDR3 protein is CSAPDTEAFF. The DNA for the CDR3 is TGCAGTGCACCCGACACTGAAGCTTTCTTT.

Points on this clone: A much more abundant neighbour one base away suggests this may be a read error. J is TRBJ1-1 and V is TRBV3-1; D is uncertain. Germline CDR1 reads LGHDT; CDR2 reads YNNKEL (reference sequence). The CDR3 covers 13 residues. The CDR3 sequence is CASSQGWNTEASF. CDR3 in DNA: TGTGCCAGCAGCCAAGGGTGGAACACTGAAGCTTCCTTT.

This clone was recorded at least ten times. The rearrangement joins TRBV15 to TRBJ1-4; TRBD1 agrees at 8 bases. This CDR3 is 15 amino acids long. Germline loops: CDR1 LNHNV, CDR2 YYDKDF (reference sequence). V shed 2 bases and J 8 bases; nucleotides not matched to a gene: 7. This CDR3 is CATSRKDRGGEKLFF. The CDR3 DNA follows: TGTGCCACCAGCAGAAAAGACAGGGGCGGCGAAAAACTGTTTTTT.

This clone was seen at least ten times. This chain links TRBV6-2 or TRBV6-3 with TRBJ2-4, with D uncertain. Between the trimmed V and J ends, which lost 8 bases and 0 bases, there was a span of 11 bases. From germline, CDR1 is MNHEY and CDR2 SVGEGT. This CDR3 region has 14 residues. The CDR3 region has the DNA TGTGCCAGCCGGAAAGAACTAGCCAAAAACATTCAGTACTTC. Protein sequence: CASRKELAKNIQYF.